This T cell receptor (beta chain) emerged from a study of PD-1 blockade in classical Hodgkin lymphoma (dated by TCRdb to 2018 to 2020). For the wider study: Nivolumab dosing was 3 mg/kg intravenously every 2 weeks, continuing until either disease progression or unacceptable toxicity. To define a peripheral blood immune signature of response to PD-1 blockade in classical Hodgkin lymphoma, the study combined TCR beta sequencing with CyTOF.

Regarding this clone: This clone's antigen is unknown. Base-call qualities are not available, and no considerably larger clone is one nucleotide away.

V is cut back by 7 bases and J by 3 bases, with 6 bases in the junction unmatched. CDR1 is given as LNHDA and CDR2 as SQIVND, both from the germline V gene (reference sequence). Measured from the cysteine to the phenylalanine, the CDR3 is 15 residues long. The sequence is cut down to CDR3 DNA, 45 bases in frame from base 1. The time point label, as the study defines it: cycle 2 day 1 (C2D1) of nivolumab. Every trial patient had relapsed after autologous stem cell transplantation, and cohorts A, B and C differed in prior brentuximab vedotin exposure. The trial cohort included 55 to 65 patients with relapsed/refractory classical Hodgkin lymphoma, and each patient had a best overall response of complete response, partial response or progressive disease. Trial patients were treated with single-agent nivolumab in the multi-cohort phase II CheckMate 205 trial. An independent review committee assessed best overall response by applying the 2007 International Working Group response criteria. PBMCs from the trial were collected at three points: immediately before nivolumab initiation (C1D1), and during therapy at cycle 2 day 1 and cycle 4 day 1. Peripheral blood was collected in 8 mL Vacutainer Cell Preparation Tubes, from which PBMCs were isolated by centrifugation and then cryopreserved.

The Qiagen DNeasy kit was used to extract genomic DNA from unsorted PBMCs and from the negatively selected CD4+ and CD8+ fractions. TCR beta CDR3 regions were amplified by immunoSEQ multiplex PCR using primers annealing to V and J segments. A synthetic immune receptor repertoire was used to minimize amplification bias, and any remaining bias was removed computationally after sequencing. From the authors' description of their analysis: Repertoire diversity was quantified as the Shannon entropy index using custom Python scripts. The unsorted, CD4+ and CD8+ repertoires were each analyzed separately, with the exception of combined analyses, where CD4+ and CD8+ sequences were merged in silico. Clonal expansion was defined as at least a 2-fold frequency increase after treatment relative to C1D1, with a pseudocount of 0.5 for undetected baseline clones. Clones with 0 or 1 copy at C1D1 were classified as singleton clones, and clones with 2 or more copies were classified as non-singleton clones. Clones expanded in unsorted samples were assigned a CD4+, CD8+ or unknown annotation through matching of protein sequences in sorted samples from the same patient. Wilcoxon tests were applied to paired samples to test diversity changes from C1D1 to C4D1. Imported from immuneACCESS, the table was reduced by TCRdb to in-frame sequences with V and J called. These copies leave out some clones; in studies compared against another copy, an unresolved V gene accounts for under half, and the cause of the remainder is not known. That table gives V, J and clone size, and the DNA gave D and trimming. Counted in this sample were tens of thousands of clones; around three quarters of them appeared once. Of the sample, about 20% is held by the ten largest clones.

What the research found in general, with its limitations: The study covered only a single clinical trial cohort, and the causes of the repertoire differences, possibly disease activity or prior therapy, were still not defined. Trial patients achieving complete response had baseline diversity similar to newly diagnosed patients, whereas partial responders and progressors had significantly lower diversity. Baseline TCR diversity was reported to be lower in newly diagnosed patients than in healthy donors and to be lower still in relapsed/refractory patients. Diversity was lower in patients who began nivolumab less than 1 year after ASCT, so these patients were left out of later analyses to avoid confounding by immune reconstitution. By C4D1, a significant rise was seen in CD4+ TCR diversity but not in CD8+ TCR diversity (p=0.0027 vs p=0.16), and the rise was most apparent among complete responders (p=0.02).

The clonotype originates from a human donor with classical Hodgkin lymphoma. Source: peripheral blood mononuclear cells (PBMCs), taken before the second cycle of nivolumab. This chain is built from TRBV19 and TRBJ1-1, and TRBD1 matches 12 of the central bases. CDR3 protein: CASTAGQGAYTEAFF. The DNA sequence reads TGTGCCAGTACCGCGGGACAGGGGGCATACACTGAAGCTTTCTTT.